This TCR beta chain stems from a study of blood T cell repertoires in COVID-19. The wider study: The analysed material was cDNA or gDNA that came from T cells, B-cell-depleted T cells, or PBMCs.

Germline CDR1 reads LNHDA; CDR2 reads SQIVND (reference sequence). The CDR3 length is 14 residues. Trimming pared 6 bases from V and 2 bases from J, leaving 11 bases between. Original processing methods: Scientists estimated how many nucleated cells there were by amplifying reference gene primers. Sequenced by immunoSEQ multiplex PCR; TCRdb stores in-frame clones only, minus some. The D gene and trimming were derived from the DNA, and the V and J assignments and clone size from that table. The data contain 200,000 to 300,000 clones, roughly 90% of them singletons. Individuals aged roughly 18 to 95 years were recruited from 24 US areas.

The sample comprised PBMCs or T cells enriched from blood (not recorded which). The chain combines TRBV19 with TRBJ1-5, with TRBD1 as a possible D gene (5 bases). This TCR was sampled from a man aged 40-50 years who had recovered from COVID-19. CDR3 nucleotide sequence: TGTGCCAGTAGCAGACAGACGCGCAATCAGCCCCAGCATTTT. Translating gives CASSRQTRNQPQHF.